This T cell receptor (beta chain) was documented in a study of T cells after yellow fever vaccination (dated by TCRdb to the late 2010s). Study-wide context: The SMART-Seq v4 Ultra Low Input RNA kit was used to prepare libraries from fractions with low cell numbers. To track T-cell clones before and after primary and booster YFV17D yellow fever vaccination, bulk TCR alpha and beta repertoires were sequenced longitudinally. Two healthy male donors made up the cohort, one aged 18 to 29 years and the other aged 30 to 40 years. Blood was collected at multiple timepoints before and after primary and secondary immunization, and bulk PBMC replicates and cell subsets were isolated.

Findings and caveats that apply to the study as a whole: After the booster, most clones that had expanded after primary vaccination were detected again (nearly 97% of CD4 and under 90% of CD8), suggesting broad maintenance of memory. Because abundant contaminating clonotypes from the bulk population could be contained in FACS-sorted repertoires, computational filtering was required. A small fraction of clonotypes showed up in both the CD4 and CD8 compartments, probably as a result of convergent recombination. The secondary T-cell response was weaker than the primary response but faster, peaking on day 5 instead of day 15. The study included only a couple of donors, which limits how far the findings can be generalized.

This clonotype has just a few counts. The target of this receptor is not known. Base qualities are missing; no much larger clone stands one base away. In light of the paper, this sample's treatment or condition label describes: live attenuated yellow fever vaccine strain. Two biological replicates of bulk PBMCs were collected at each blood-draw timepoint. PBMCs were isolated from peripheral blood using a standard Ficoll-Paque protocol. TriZol was used to extract RNA from bulk PBMCs, CD4 and CD8 fractions, and dextramer-positive and dextramer-negative fractions. TCR cDNA was synthesized by 5'RACE template switching, through which a universal primer site and unique molecular identifiers were introduced. cDNA synthesis was primed from both the TCR alpha and TCR beta constant segments. Two PCR steps were used to amplify libraries, with sample barcodes and sequencing adapters being added in the second step. Libraries were sequenced on Illumina HiSeq 2500 (2x100 bp) or NovaSeq (2x150 bp). Concerning the study's data processing: Demultiplexing of reads and collapsing into UMI consensus sequences were performed with MIGEC, and V(D)J alignment was carried out with MiXCR. Vaccine-responding clonotypes were identified with edgeR using replicate PBMC samples, with FDR below 0.01 and a log2 fold change above 5 up to day 15 being required. Bulk clonotypes were assigned CD4 or CD8 identity according to which sequenced CD4 or CD8 repertoire held them at higher abundance. The public sequencing data were trimmed at Q25 with fastp and processed into clonotypes with MiXCR by TCRdb, which kept only in-frame beta chains. CDR3 protein duplicates are merged, each entry listing the most common genes and DNA. The V and J calls follow TCRdb's processing rather than the paper's. The sample has some 500,000 distinct CDR3 sequences on record, about 14% of them singletons. Clones ranked in the top ten supply over 12% of the sample.

The germline V gene encodes CDR1 MNHEY and CDR2 SMNVEV (reference sequence). The CDR3 sequence holds 15 residues, the cysteine and phenylalanine included. The DNA shown is the 45-base CDR3, in frame from base 1. Trimmed from V: 8 bases; trimmed from J: 5 bases; junction bases lacking a gene match: 7. The chain links TRBV27 with TRBJ2-2, with TRBD2 matching 11 junction bases. The receptor was isolated from a man under 40 who received the YFV17D yellow fever vaccine. Specimen: PBMCs, collected on the day of the yellow fever booster vaccination. CDR3 protein: CASHSGRAGTGELFF. The sequenced DNA: TGTGCCAGCCATAGCGGGAGGGCCGGGACCGGGGAGCTGTTTTTT.